Listed here are 24 T cell receptor beta chains from one sample, sequenced in a study of blood T cell repertoires in COVID-19 (dated by TCRdb to about 2020). Preparation of the library involved the immunoSEQ multiplex PCR assay. TCRdb re-hosts the immuneACCESS table, in-frame sequences only. Its copies lack some clones; in the studies checked, an unresolved V gene accounts for under half of them, and the cause for the rest is not known. In all, the sample holds 90,000 to 130,000 clones, and approximately 85% of those were seen once. The ten top clones hold over 2% of the sample. Sequenced: peripheral blood. These receptors were obtained from a human donor in a cohort sampled during active COVID-19.

CDR3 DNA: TGTGCCAGCAGCGTATCCAGCTATAGCGGGAGTAGGGATGAGCAGTTCTTC. Protein sequence: CASSVSSYSGSRDEQFF. The chain uses TRBV9 and TRBJ2-1, with 9 nucleotides matching TRBD2. Germline lookup yields CDR1 SGDLS and CDR2 YYNGEE. V trimming: 1 base; J trimming: 8 bases; junction bases outside the gene matches: 13. The CDR3 runs to 17 residues.

The chain uses TRBV5-4 and TRBJ2-1, with D possibly being TRBD2 (6 bases). The CDR3 contains 15 residues. Trimming took 3 bases from V and 3 from J, leaving 13 bases between them. Germline lookup yields CDR1 SGHNT and CDR2 YYREEE (reference sequence). CDR3: CASSWGVGGYNEQFF. CDR3 DNA: TGTGCCAGCAGCTGGGGCGTCGGGGGCTACAATGAGCAGTTCTTC.

This sequence joins TRBV3-1 (or the pseudogene TRBV3-2) and TRBJ2-7; 8 bases fit TRBD2. This CDR3 is 15 amino acids long. Germline V gene data show CDR1 as LGHDT and CDR2 as YNNKEL (reference sequence). J lost 4 bases, V lost 4 bases, and 9 bases had no gene match. CDR3 nucleotides: TGTGCCAGCAGCCTAGGGCGGGGGGCGAGATACGAGCAGTACTTC. Amino acids: CASSLGRGARYEQYF.

The chain is built from TRBV9 and TRBJ1-1; 11 bases match TRBD1. The CDR3 loop spans 14 amino acids. V was clipped by 4 bases and J by 10 bases; unmatched bases: 9. Germline V gene data show CDR1 as SGDLS and CDR2 as YYNGEE. The CDR3, as DNA: TGTGCCAGCAGCCTAAGGACAGGGGGCGGGAGAGCTTTCTTT. Translation gives CASSLRTGGGRAFF.

The chain is built from TRBV27 and TRBJ2-3, with 8 bases lining up with TRBD2. This CDR3 is built from 15 residues. V shed 5 bases, J shed 6 bases, and the junction held 10 bases outside the gene matches. Germline V lookup: CDR1 MNHEY, CDR2 SMNVEV (reference sequence). CDR3 sequence reads: CASSPYGAGDDTQYF. The DNA of the CDR3 is TGTGCCAGCAGTCCTTATGGAGCGGGAGACGATACGCAGTATTTT.

The chain links TRBV7-8 to TRBJ1-5; tentatively, D is TRBD1 (5 bases). The CDR3 contains 15 residues. Germline lookup yields CDR1 SGHVS and CDR2 FQNEAQ. V gave up 5 bases and J gave up 7 bases, with 18 bases separating them. The CDR3 DNA is TGTGCCAGCAGCGCGGGGGGACCGGGAGGACAGCCCCAGCATTTT. This encodes CASSAGGPGGQPQHF.

The J gene is TRBJ1-2, the V gene TRBV27, with D possibly being TRBD1 (5 bases). CDR1 MNHEY and CDR2 SMNVEV come from the germline V gene (reference sequence). The CDR3 has 14 amino acids. V was shortened by 8 bases and J by 0 bases, with 13 bases between the two germline ends. The CDR3 reads CASRGTAANYGYTF. The DNA for the CDR3 is TGTGCCAGCCGGGGGACCGCGGCTAACTATGGCTACACCTTC.

V and J are TRBV5-5 and TRBJ2-2; TRBD2 aligns across 8 bases. V dropped 1 base and J dropped 3; count of bases not matched to a gene: 5. Germline CDR1 is SGHKS and CDR2 is YYEKEE (reference sequence). The CDR3 runs to 16 residues. CDR3 residues: CASSLLGGDDTGELFF. CDR3 sequence (DNA): TGTGCCAGCAGCTTGCTCGGGGGGGACGACACCGGGGAGCTGTTTTTT.

For the CDR3, the DNA is TGTGCCAGCAGTTCGGACAGTAACTATGGCTACACCTTC. As protein: CASSSDSNYGYTF. The rearrangement joins TRBV12-3 or TRBV12-4 to TRBJ1-2, with D maybe TRBD1 (6 bases). The germline V and J ends were trimmed by 4 bases and 1 base, with 7 bases remaining between them. CDR3 length: 13 amino acids.

In DNA form, the CDR3 reads TGTGCCAGCAGTCCAGGGACAGACAATCAGCCCCAGCATTTT. Translating gives CASSPGTDNQPQHF. The chain is built from TRBV27 and TRBJ1-5, with TRBD1 identical over 7 bases. Trimming removed 5 bases from V and 3 bases from J; junction bases left unmatched: 4. From germline, CDR1 is MNHEY and CDR2 SMNVEV (reference sequence). CDR3 length: 14 residues.

This clone was observed a single time. The rearrangement uses TRBV20-1 and TRBJ2-4; TRBD2 matches 11 bases. Germline-derived CDR1 and CDR2 are DFQATT and SNEGSKA (reference sequence). V shed 3 bases and J 15 bases; nucleotides not matched to a gene: 10. The length of the CDR3 is 13 residues. The CDR3 protein is CSASRDSGRDLYF. The CDR3 region has the DNA TGCAGTGCTAGTCGGGATAGCGGGAGGGATCTGTACTTC.

The chain employs TRBV5-6 and TRBJ2-7; maybe TRBD2 (5 bases). V lost 6 bases, J lost 3 bases, and 13 bases lay in between. Germline V gene lookup returns CDR1 SGHDT and CDR2 YYEEEE. The CDR3 has 13 amino acids. CDR3 loop: CASTSKRLYEQYF. The CDR3 DNA reads as TGTGCCAGCACCTCGAAGCGGCTCTACGAGCAGTACTTC.

The chain uses TRBV11-2 and TRBJ1-1; no clear D. CDR3 length: 14 residues. V dropped 5 bases and J dropped 4 bases, with 14 bases sitting between them. CDR1 and CDR2 (germline): SGHAT, FQNNGV. The CDR3 loop is CASSPFMEGTEAFF. The CDR3 DNA sequence: TGTGCCAGCAGCCCCTTTATGGAGGGCACTGAAGCTTTCTTT.

This clone was recorded only once. This sequence joins TRBV28 and TRBJ2-1; 13 nucleotides align to TRBD2. Trimming took 7 bases from V and 9 from J; bases not matched to a gene: 6. The CDR3 length is 14 residues. Germline lookup yields CDR1 MDHEN and CDR2 SYDVKM. The CDR3 DNA is TGTGCCAGCAAGGGGACTAGCGGGGTGGGTGAGCAGTTCTTC. Its translation is CASKGTSGVGEQFF. Supplemented by reference TRBV28 and TRBJ2-1, the full variable domain reads DVKVTQSSRYLVKRTGEKVFLECVQDMDHENMFWYRQDPGLGLRLIYFSYDVKMKEKGDIPEGYSVSREKKERFSLILESASTNQTSMYLCASKGTSGVGEQFFGPGTRLTVL.

The chain is built from TRBV23-1 and TRBJ2-5; 9 positions agree with TRBD2. TRBV23-1 is an ORF, with its function uncertain. V lost 4 bases and J lost 1; bases outside the gene matches: 7. The CDR3 length is 16 residues. The CDR3 coding sequence is TGCGCCAGCAGTCGTACCGAGCGGGGGGTCCAAGAGACCCAGTACTTC. It translates to CASSRTERGVQETQYF.

The chain joins TRBV5-1 to TRBJ2-1, with 10 bases identical to TRBD2. The CDR3 length is 15 residues. J gave up 5 bases and V 2 bases, and 4 bases lay outside the gene matches. Germline loops: CDR1 SGHRS, CDR2 YFSETQ. CDR3 DNA sequence: TGCGCCAGCAGCTTCCAGCGGGGGGGCCACAATGAGCAGTTCTTC. Protein sequence: CASSFQRGGHNEQFF. Variable domain in full (rest from reference TRBV5-1 and TRBJ2-1): KAGVTQTPRYLIKTRGQQVTLSCSPISGHRSVSWYQQTPGQGLQFLFEYFSETQRNKGNFPGRFSGRQFSNSRSEMNVSTLELGDSALYLCASSFQRGGHNEQFFGPGTRLTVL.

The rearrangement joins TRBV5-4 to TRBJ2-3, with D maybe TRBD2 (5 bases). The CDR3 has 15 residues. The germline V gene encodes CDR1 SGHNT and CDR2 YYREEE (reference sequence). V was pared by 4 bases and J by 6 bases, with 18 bases between. DNA for the CDR3: TGTGCCAGCAGCCTGATGGGAGCTGTCGTCGATACGCAGTATTTT. It specifies CASSLMGAVVDTQYF. Based on the CDR3 plus reference TRBV5-4 and TRBJ2-3, the full variable domain is ETGVTQSPTHLIKTRGQQVTLRCSSQSGHNTVSWYQQALGQGPQFIFQYYREEENGRGNFPPRFSGLQFPNYSSELNVNALELDDSALYLCASSLMGAVVDTQYFGPGTRLTVL.

In regard to this clone: The junction shows a germline mismatch at one end, possibly a read error. Other DNA sequences of this sample code for an identical CDR3. The chain has TRBV5-1 and TRBJ2-7; a possible D gene is TRBD2 (5 bases). This CDR3 comprises 13 residues. CDR1 and CDR2 from the germline V gene are SGHRS and YFSETQ. CDR3 amino acids: CASSLVGGDEQYF. DNA for the CDR3: TGCGCCAGCAGTTTGGTAGGAGGAGACGAGCAGTACTTC.

This chain uses TRBV28 with TRBJ2-2; 7 nucleotides align to TRBD1. CDR1 MDHEN and CDR2 SYDVKM come from the germline V gene. CDR3 size: 16 residues. V was pared by 5 bases and J by 2 bases, with 8 bases of the junction left unmatched. DNA for the CDR3: TGTGCCAGCAGTCCCCTCGGACAGGATAACACCGGGGAGCTGTTTTTT. This codes for CASSPLGQDNTGELFF.

This clone was observed a single time. The rearrangement uses TRBV5-1 and TRBJ2-3; 9 bases are shared with TRBD2. The length of the CDR3 is 17 residues. After removal of 0 bases from V and 7 bases from J, the junction contained 12 bases not matched to a gene. Germline assignment: CDR1 SGHRS and CDR2 YFSETQ. The CDR3: CASSLVASGVPAYTQYF. In DNA, the CDR3 is TGCGCCAGCAGCTTGGTTGCTAGCGGGGTCCCCGCCTATACGCAGTATTTT.

J is TRBJ1-1 and V is TRBV19, with D perhaps matching TRBD1 (6 bases). V gave up 5 bases and J gave up 0 bases, with 13 bases separating them. The germline CDR1 and CDR2 sequences are LNHDA and SQIVND (reference sequence). This CDR3 has 15 amino acids. CDR3 sequence reads: CASSYGTFMNTEAFF. The CDR3, as DNA: TGTGCCAGTAGTTACGGGACATTCATGAACACTGAAGCTTTCTTT.

The gene calls are TRBV6-5 and TRBJ2-5, with D perhaps TRBD1 (6 bases). Germline-derived CDR1 and CDR2 are MNHEY and SVGAGI. Trimming removed 0 bases at V and 5 bases at J, with 13 bases between. CDR3 length: 15 amino acids. CDR3 nucleotides: TGTGCCAGCAGTTACTCGTCAGGGGCCGGGGAGACCCAGTACTTC. Its translation is CASSYSSGAGETQYF.

This chain joins TRBV4-1 and TRBJ2-7, with TRBD2 matching over 9 bases. With V trimmed by 1 base and J by 1 base, 2 bases remained unmatched. This CDR3 has 15 residues. Germline V gives CDR1 MGHRA, CDR2 YSYEKL. CDR3 loop: CASSQGSGGSYEQYF. The CDR3 region has the DNA TGCGCCAGCAGCCAAGGGAGCGGGGGGTCCTACGAGCAGTACTTC.

The table lists this clone with a few counts. The gene calls are TRBV19 and TRBJ2-7; D perhaps matches TRBD1 (7 bases). CDR3 length: 15 amino acids. The V gene's germline CDR1 is LNHDA and CDR2 SQIVND (reference sequence). V gave up 10 bases and J gave up 0 bases, with 19 bases separating them. The DNA for the CDR3 is TGTGCCACATCCCGGGAGACAGGGATCTCCTACGAGCAGTACTTC. It is translated as CATSRETGISYEQYF.